A selection of T cell receptor beta chains follows, all from one sample in a study of cytotoxic CD8 clonotypes in ibrutinib-treated CLL. TCRdb's copy holds only in-frame clones and misses some; the assay was immunoSEQ multiplex PCR. The sample includes about 140,000 clones, 70% to 90% of them seen just once. The sequencing used PBMCs, collected after 36 months of ibrutinib treatment. These receptors all stem from a human donor with chronic lymphocytic leukemia. Both conserved end residues are part of each CDR3. D genes are given only for firm matches. Part of the rows lack a size; the others show once, few, many or a class for expanded clones.

clone size: .; D gene: TRBD1; J gene: TRBJ2-4; V gene: TRBV2; CDR3 protein: CANRAGGIQYF; CDR3 DNA: TGTGCCAACAGGGCAGGGGGCATTCAGTACTTC
clone size: .; D gene: TRBD1; J gene: TRBJ2-1; V gene: TRBV7-8; CDR3 protein: CASSLGVTGAYNEQFF; CDR3 DNA: TGTGCCAGCAGCTTAGGGGTGACAGGGGCCTACAATGAGCAGTTCTTC
clone size: .; D gene: .; J gene: TRBJ1-4; V gene: TRBV30; CDR3 protein: CAWSVGQNNEKLFF; CDR3 DNA: TGTGCCTGGAGTGTCGGGCAAAATAATGAAAAACTGTTTTTT
clone size: .; D gene: .; J gene: TRBJ1-2; V gene: TRBV4-1; CDR3 protein: CASSRDYGYTF; CDR3 DNA: TGCGCCAGCAGCCGCGACTATGGCTACACCTTC
clone size: .; D gene: TRBD1; J gene: TRBJ2-1; V gene: TRBV7-6; CDR3 protein: CASSLHRGRRVNEQFF; CDR3 DNA: TGTGCCAGCAGCCTCCACAGGGGTCGACGAGTCAATGAGCAGTTCTTC
clone size: .; D gene: .; J gene: TRBJ2-5; V gene: TRBV4-1; CDR3 protein: CASSRGPRETQYF; CDR3 DNA: TGCGCCAGCAGCCGGGGGCCGAGAGAGACCCAGTACTTC
clone size: few; D gene: .; J gene: TRBJ2-7; V gene: TRBV7-9; CDR3 protein: CASSLVRLSGEQYF; CDR3 DNA: TGTGCCAGCAGCTTAGTTCGTCTATCGGGAGAGCAGTACTTC
clone size: .; D gene: TRBD1; J gene: TRBJ2-1; V gene: TRBV5-1; CDR3 protein: CASSWTGTGGLNEQFF; CDR3 DNA: TGCGCCAGCAGCTGGACCGGGACAGGGGGTTTGAATGAGCAGTTCTTC
clone size: few; D gene: .; J gene: TRBJ1-4; V gene: TRBV20-1; CDR3 protein: CSAGQPPSHSF; CDR3 DNA: TGCAGTGCTGGACAGCCACCTTCTCACAGTTTT
clone size: once; D gene: .; J gene: TRBJ1-2; V gene: TRBV30; CDR3 protein: CAWSVTGRLNYGYTF; CDR3 DNA: TGTGCCTGGAGTGTAACAGGGCGGCTCAACTATGGCTACACCTTC
clone size: .; D gene: .; J gene: TRBJ2-1; V gene: TRBV19; CDR3 protein: CASSMSGGYYNEQFF; CDR3 DNA: TGTGCCAGTAGTATGTCCGGGGGCTACTACAATGAGCAGTTCTTC
clone size: .; D gene: .; J gene: TRBJ1-3; V gene: TRBV7-9; CDR3 protein: CASSLVGGQSSGNTIYF; CDR3 DNA: TGTGCCAGCAGCTTGGTTGGGGGACAAAGCTCTGGAAACACCATATATTTT
clone size: .; D gene: .; J gene: TRBJ1-4; V gene: TRBV6-6; CDR3 protein: CASSSPGLTNEKLFF; CDR3 DNA: TGTGCCAGCAGTTCCCCGGGATTGACTAATGAAAAACTGTTTTTT
clone size: .; D gene: .; J gene: TRBJ1-5; V gene: TRBV19; CDR3 protein: CATAWGDYRGNQPQHF; CDR3 DNA: TGTGCCACCGCCTGGGGCGATTATAGGGGCAATCAGCCCCAGCATTTT
clone size: .; D gene: TRBD2; J gene: TRBJ2-1; V gene: TRBV9; CDR3 protein: CASSASGRNEQFF; CDR3 DNA: TGTGCCAGCTCTGCTAGCGGGAGGAATGAGCAGTTCTTC
clone size: once; D gene: TRBD1; J gene: TRBJ2-2; V gene: TRBV5-1; CDR3 protein: CASIQGANTGELFF; CDR3 DNA: TGCGCCAGTATACAGGGGGCGAACACCGGGGAGCTGTTTTTT
clone size: .; D gene: .; J gene: TRBJ2-7; V gene: TRBV12-2; CDR3 protein: CASRLVSGVSYEQYF; CDR3 DNA: TGTGCAAGTCGCTTAGTGTCCGGAGTCTCCTACGAGCAGTACTTC
clone size: .; D gene: .; J gene: TRBJ2-3; V gene: TRBV11-3; CDR3 protein: CASSPTRSTDTQYF; CDR3 DNA: TGTGCCAGCAGCCCAACGCGTAGCACAGATACGCAGTATTTT
clone size: once; D gene: TRBD1; J gene: TRBJ1-1; V gene: TRBV28; CDR3 protein: CAVRGQGAFDTEAFF; CDR3 DNA: TGTGCCGTTCGTGGGCAGGGGGCCTTTGATACCGAAGCTTTCTTT
clone size: .; D gene: .; J gene: TRBJ2-2; V gene: TRBV7-3; CDR3 protein: CASSPQAGELFF; CDR3 DNA: TGTGCCAGCAGCCCCCAGGCCGGGGAGCTGTTTTTT
clone size: .; D gene: TRBD2; J gene: TRBJ2-1; V gene: TRBV9; CDR3 protein: CASSKPGLAVNEQFF; CDR3 DNA: TGTGCCAGCAGCAAACCGGGACTAGCGGTCAATGAGCAGTTCTTC
clone size: .; D gene: TRBD2; J gene: TRBJ2-5; V gene: TRBV4-1; CDR3 protein: CASSQGGTSGSQETQYF; CDR3 DNA: TGCGCCAGCAGCCAAGGTGGGACTAGCGGGTCCCAAGAGACCCAGTACTTC
clone size: .; D gene: .; J gene: TRBJ2-5; V gene: TRBV2; CDR3 protein: CASTHRDLQETQYF; CDR3 DNA: TGTGCCAGCACCCACAGGGACCTGCAGGAGACCCAGTACTTC
clone size: .; D gene: TRBD1; J gene: TRBJ1-4; V gene: TRBV11-2; CDR3 protein: CASSLWGQNKEKLFF; CDR3 DNA: TGTGCCAGCAGCTTATGGGGACAGAACAAGGAAAAACTGTTTTTT
clone size: .; D gene: .; J gene: TRBJ1-5; V gene: TRBV6-6; CDR3 protein: CASSALGGAGNQPQHF; CDR3 DNA: TGTGCCAGCAGTGCTTTGGGGGGCGCGGGCAATCAGCCCCAGCATTTT
clone size: .; D gene: TRBD1; J gene: TRBJ2-3; V gene: TRBV7-3; CDR3 protein: CASSSQGAPEADTQYF; CDR3 DNA: TGTGCCAGCAGCTCCCAGGGGGCTCCGGAGGCAGATACGCAGTATTTT
clone size: .; D gene: .; J gene: TRBJ2-5; V gene: TRBV30; CDR3 protein: CAWTQGRGQETQYF; CDR3 DNA: TGTGCCTGGACACAGGGTAGGGGCCAAGAGACCCAGTACTTC
clone size: .; D gene: TRBD1; J gene: TRBJ1-5; V gene: TRBV11-2; CDR3 protein: CASSLSTGGAPNQPQHF; CDR3 DNA: TGTGCCAGCAGCTTATCGACAGGGGGTGCCCCCAATCAGCCCCAGCATTTT
clone size: few; D gene: .; J gene: TRBJ2-1; V gene: TRBV5-1; CDR3 protein: CASSLEGFSYNEQFF; CDR3 DNA: TGCGCCAGCAGCTTGGAGGGTTTTTCCTACAATGAGCAGTTCTTC
clone size: .; D gene: TRBD1; J gene: TRBJ2-7; V gene: TRBV2; CDR3 protein: CASRLTGTGGEQYF; CDR3 DNA: TGTGCCAGCAGGTTAACCGGGACAGGGGGCGAGCAGTACTTC